The 15 T cell receptor beta chains reported below all come from one sample, sequenced in a study of CD8 T cells in ankylosing spondylitis. TCRdb reprocessed the 5' RACE reads with MiXCR, giving one entry per CDR3 protein. The repertoire holds roughly 30,000 distinct CDR3 sequences, 12% to 15% seen once, with 35% to 45% in the top ten. Sequenced: blood. The receptors shown here come from a male donor with ankylosing spondylitis or in good health (not recorded which).

This clonotype was observed a few times. The rearrangement links TRBV4-3 to TRBJ2-4, with D perhaps TRBD1 (6 bases). Trimming removed 0 bases from V and 6 bases from J, with 12 bases in between. CDR1 and CDR2 from the germline V gene are LGHNA and YSLEER. The CDR3 runs 15 residues. The DNA for the CDR3 is TGCGCCAGCAGCCAAGAAACGGCAGGGGTAAACATTCAGTACTTC. Its translation: CASSQETAGVNIQYF.

Only a few counts were recorded for this clonotype. The genes are TRBV10-3 and TRBJ2-6; TRBD2 matches at 7 bases. Germline loops: CDR1 ENHRY, CDR2 SYGVKD. V shed 5 bases, J shed 2 bases, and the junction held 6 bases outside the gene matches. CDR3 length: 16 residues. The CDR3 nucleotides are TGTGCCATCAGTTCGGCGGGGGTGACTGGGGCCAACGTCCTGACTTTC. It translates to CAISSAGVTGANVLTF.

This clonotype was seen only a few times. CDR3 in DNA: TGTGCCAGCAGTTTTTCGATTACAGGGGACGAAAAACTGTTTTTT. As protein: CASSFSITGDEKLFF. This chain links TRBV12-3 or TRBV12-4 with TRBJ1-4, with 7 bases that match TRBD1. With V trimmed by 3 bases and J by 8 bases, 9 bases remained unmatched. CDR3 length: 15 amino acids.

This clonotype was detected only a few times. V is TRBV20-1 and J is TRBJ2-3; D ambiguous. Germline V gene lookup returns CDR1 DFQATT and CDR2 SNEGSKA (reference sequence). With 5 bases removed from V and 2 bases from J, the gap between germline ends came to 8 bases. The CDR3 runs to 12 residues. The CDR3 nucleotides read TGCAGTGCTCGGAGCTTCACAGATACGCAGTATTTT. This sequence encodes CSARSFTDTQYF.

In its sample, this clonotype was seen a few times. CDR3 nucleotides: TGCAGTGCTAGGACAGAGAATAATTCACCCCTCCACTTT. Its protein is CSARTENNSPLHF. The chain couples TRBV20-1 to TRBJ1-6, with D possibly being TRBD1 (5 bases). The germline gives CDR1 DFQATT, CDR2 SNEGSKA (reference sequence). V lost 3 bases to trimming and J lost 5 bases, with 8 bases between them. The CDR3 is 13 residues long.

The V gene is TRBV20-1, the J gene TRBJ2-1; D remains ambiguous. The CDR3 is 14 amino acids. Germline V gene sequence: CDR1 DFQATT, CDR2 SNEGSKA (reference sequence). Trimming shortened V by 4 bases and J by 0 bases, and 10 bases separated the two germline ends. This CDR3 is CSAIDFRSYNEQFF. CDR3 DNA sequence: TGCAGTGCTATAGACTTCCGCTCCTACAATGAGCAGTTCTTC.

The rearrangement uses TRBV3-1 and TRBJ1-3; 7 bases map to TRBD1. This CDR3 has 13 amino acids. In germline, CDR1 is LGHDT, CDR2 YNNKEL (reference sequence). Unmatched junction bases numbered 6, after V lost 4 bases and J lost 9 bases. CDR3 in amino acids: CASSPRTGGTIYF. The CDR3 region has the DNA TGTGCCAGCAGCCCGAGGACAGGAGGCACCATATATTTT.

This clonotype was found a few times. The chain uses TRBV29-1 and TRBJ2-2; D ambiguous. V dropped 4 bases and J dropped 3 bases, with 6 bases sitting between them. Looked up from germline, CDR1 is SQVTM and CDR2 is ANQGSEA. The CDR3 runs to 12 residues. The CDR3 DNA reads as TGCAGCGTTGGCACAGACACCGGGGAGCTGTTTTTT. It yields the protein CSVGTDTGELFF.

The chain employs TRBV20-1 and TRBJ2-5, with D tentatively TRBD1 or TRBD2 (6 bases each). There are 14 residues in the CDR3. The germline gives CDR1 DFQATT, CDR2 SNEGSKA (reference sequence). V lost 4 bases and J lost 5, with 17 bases in between. The CDR3 region is CSAIPLGGGETQYF. DNA for the CDR3: TGCAGTGCTATTCCCTTGGGGGGCGGGGAGACCCAGTACTTC.

This chain uses TRBV6-2 or TRBV6-3 with TRBJ2-7, with D maybe TRBD2 (6 bases). V lost 2 bases and J 7 bases, leaving 9 bases between the germline ends. The germline CDR1 and CDR2 sequences are MNHEY and SVGEGT. This CDR3 region has 12 residues. CDR3 DNA sequence: TGTGCCAGCAGTTACGCGGAGGGAGAGCAGTACTTC. Translation: CASSYAEGEQYF.

This rearrangement joins TRBV4-1 to TRBJ1-3; D gene uncertain. The CDR3 sequence is 15 residues long. The V end was cut by 4 bases, the J end by 1 base, with 11 bases between. Germline V CDR1 and CDR2: MGHRA, YSYEKL. The CDR3 reads CASSPNDGSGNTIYF. The CDR3 coding sequence is TGCGCCAGCAGCCCCAACGATGGGTCTGGAAACACCATATATTTT.

This clonotype was counted between two and nine times. V gene TRBV10-3 combines with J gene TRBJ2-3, with 8 bases lining up with TRBD2. Trimming at V came to 4 bases and at J to 1 base, leaving 4 bases not matched to a gene. The CDR3 length is 15 residues. Germline loops: CDR1 ENHRY, CDR2 SYGVKD. CDR3 residues: CAISAAGGGTDTQYF. CDR3 sequence (DNA): TGTGCCATCAGTGCCGCGGGAGGCGGCACAGATACGCAGTATTTT.

This clonotype has a count of ten or more. The chain combines TRBV29-1 with TRBJ2-2, with D possibly matching TRBD1 (6 bases). This CDR3 is built from 13 residues. Germline V gives CDR1 SQVTM, CDR2 ANQGSEA. Trimming took off 8 bases at V and 5 bases at J, with 15 bases between the two ends. CDR3 in amino acids: CSTGTLGTGELFF. The CDR3 DNA follows: TGCAGCACCGGGACATTGGGTACCGGGGAGCTGTTTTTT.

The table lists this clonotype with a count of one. CDR3 amino acids: CASSLDRENEKLFF. In DNA, the CDR3 is TGTGCCAGCAGCCTGGACAGGGAAAATGAAAAACTGTTTTTT. The rearrangement joins TRBV7-9 to TRBJ1-4; 8 bases fit TRBD1. CDR1 and CDR2 from the germline V gene are SEHNR and FQNEAQ (reference sequence). V lost 5 bases and J lost 5; bases outside the gene matches: 4. The CDR3 extends over 14 amino acids. The full variable domain, with the rest looked up from reference TRBV7-9 and TRBJ1-4, is DTGVSQNPRHKITKRGQNVTFRCDPISEHNRLYWYRQTLGQGPEFLTYFQNEAQLEKSRLLSDRFSAERPKGSFSTLEIQRTEQGDSAMYLCASSLDRENEKLFFGSGTQLSVL.

In its sample, this clonotype ranks as medium-sized. This chain uses TRBV5-1 with TRBJ2-2; no clear D gene. The CDR3 spans 12 residues. V was trimmed by 4 bases and J by 6 bases, leaving 7 bases between them. Germline loops: CDR1 SGHRS, CDR2 YFSETQ. CDR3 in DNA: TGCGCCAGCAGCCCGGTTCCCGGGGAGCTGTTTTTT. This gives the protein CASSPVPGELFF.